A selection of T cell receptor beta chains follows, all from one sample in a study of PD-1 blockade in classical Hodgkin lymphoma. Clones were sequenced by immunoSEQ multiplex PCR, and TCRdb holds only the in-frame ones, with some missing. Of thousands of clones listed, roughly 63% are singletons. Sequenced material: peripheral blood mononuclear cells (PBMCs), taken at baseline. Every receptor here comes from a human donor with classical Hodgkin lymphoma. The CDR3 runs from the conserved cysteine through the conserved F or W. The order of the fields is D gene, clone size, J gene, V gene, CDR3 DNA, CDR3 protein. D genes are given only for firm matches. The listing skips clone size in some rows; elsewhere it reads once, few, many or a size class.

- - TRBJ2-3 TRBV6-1 TGTGCCAGCAGTGAAGTCGGAACAGATACGCAGTATTTT CASSEVGTDTQYF
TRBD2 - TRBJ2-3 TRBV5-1 TGCGCCAGCAGCTTGGTACTAGCGGGAACAGATACGCAGTATTTT CASSLVLAGTDTQYF
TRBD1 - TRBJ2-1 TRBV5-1 TGCGCCAGCAGCTTGGGACAGGGGATTTACAATGAGCAGTTCTTC CASSLGQGIYNEQFF
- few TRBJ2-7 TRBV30 TGTGCCTGGGAACCTGGGGACGGTACCTACGAGCAGTACTTC CAWEPGDGTYEQYF
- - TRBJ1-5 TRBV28 TGTGCCAGCAGTCACAGGGGCAATCAGCCCCAGCATTTT CASSHRGNQPQHF
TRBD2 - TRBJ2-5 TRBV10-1 TGCGCCAGCAGTGAAGGTTTTCTAGCGGTATTTCAAGAGACCCAGTACTTC CASSEGFLAVFQETQYF
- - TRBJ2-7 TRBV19 TGTGCCAGTAGTATTCGACTATCTGGGGAGGAGCAGTACTTC CASSIRLSGEEQYF
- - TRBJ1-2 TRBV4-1 TGCGCCAGCAGCCAAGGAACGGGACAAACTAACTATGGCTACACCTTC CASSQGTGQTNYGYTF
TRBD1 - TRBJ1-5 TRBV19 TGTGCCAGTAGTCATGACAGGGGCGGTAATCAGCCCCAGCATTTT CASSHDRGGNQPQHF
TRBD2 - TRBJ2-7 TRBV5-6 TGTGCCAGCAGCCTGGCGGGGGGAGGGTACGAGCAGTACTTC CASSLAGGGYEQYF
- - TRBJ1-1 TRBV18 TGTGCCAGCTCCCAAACATCACAGGGCGTCGCTGAAGCTTTCTTT CASSQTSQGVAEAFF
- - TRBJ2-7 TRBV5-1 TGCGCCAGCAGCTTGGGGCAGGGCCTCTCCTACGAGCAGTACTTC CASSLGQGLSYEQYF
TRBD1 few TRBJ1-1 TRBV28 TGTGCCAGCAGTTGGCCGGGACAGGGGAACACTGAAGCTTTCTTT CASSWPGQGNTEAFF
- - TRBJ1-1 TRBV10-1 TGCGCCAACACTGAAGCTTTCTTT CANTEAFF
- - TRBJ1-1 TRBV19 TGTGCCAGTAGTATGATGGGGGTGGACACTGAAGCTTTCTTT CASSMMGVDTEAFF
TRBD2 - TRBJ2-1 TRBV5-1 TGCGCCAGCAGCTTGACGACTAGCTCCTCCTACAATGAGCAGTTCTTC CASSLTTSSSYNEQFF
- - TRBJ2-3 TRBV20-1 TGCAGTGCTAGAAGTGTAGATACGCAGTATTTT CSARSVDTQYF
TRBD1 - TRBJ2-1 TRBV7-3 TGTGCCAGCAGCCCCGGGACAGGGGTGTCAAATGAGCAGTTCTTC CASSPGTGVSNEQFF
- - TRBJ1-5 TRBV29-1 TGCAGCGTTGCCCCGGCAAGCGGCAATCAGCCCCAGCATTTT CSVAPASGNQPQHF
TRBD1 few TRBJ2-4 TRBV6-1 TGTGCCAGCAGTAACCTCGGACAGGGGGGGGACATTCAGTACTTC CASSNLGQGGDIQYF
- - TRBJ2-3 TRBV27 TGTGCCAGCAGCCTCGGTCAGGCAGATACGCAGTATTTT CASSLGQADTQYF
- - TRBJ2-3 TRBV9 TGTGCCAGCAGCGTAGGAGCGGTTCGGGATACGCAGTATTTT CASSVGAVRDTQYF
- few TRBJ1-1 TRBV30 TGTGCCTGGGAGCGGAACACTGAAGCTTTCTTT CAWERNTEAFF
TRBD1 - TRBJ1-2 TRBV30 TGTGCCTGGATTTGGCGGACAGGGCGTGTGAATGGCTACACCTTC CAWIWRTGRVNGYTF
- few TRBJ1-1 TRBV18 TGTGCCAGCTCACCAGCGGGGGCCAACGATGAAGCTTTCTTT CASSPAGANDEAFF
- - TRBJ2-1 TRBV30 TGTGCCTGGGTCCTCTACAATGAGCAGTTCTTC CAWVLYNEQFF
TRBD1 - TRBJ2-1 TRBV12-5 TGTGCTAGTGGTCTGGGACAGGGGGTGTACAATGAGCAGTTCTTC CASGLGQGVYNEQFF
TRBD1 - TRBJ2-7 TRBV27 TGTGCCAGCAGCACAGGGGTCACCTACGAGCAGTACTTC CASSTGVTYEQYF
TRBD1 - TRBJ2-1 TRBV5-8 TGCGCCAGCAGCCAAGATTTTGACAGGGGTTTATACAATGAGCAGTTCTTC CASSQDFDRGLYNEQFF
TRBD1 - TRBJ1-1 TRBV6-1 TGTGCCAGCCGGACAGGGAAGGACACTGAAGCTTTCTTT CASRTGKDTEAFF
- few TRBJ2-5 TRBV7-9 TGTGCCAGCAGCTTAGGAATGACAGGTTTAGGAGGAAGAGAGACCCAGTACTTC CASSLGMTGLGGRETQYF
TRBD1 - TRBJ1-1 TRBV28 TGTGCCAGCAGTCTTGTAGGACAGGTCATGAACACTGAAGCTTTCTTT CASSLVGQVMNTEAFF
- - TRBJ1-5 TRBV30 TGTGCCTGGAGTGTAGGGAATCAGCCCCAGCATTTT CAWSVGNQPQHF
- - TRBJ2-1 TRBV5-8 TGTGCCAGCAGCTCCTTGGACGGGTACAATGAGCAGTTCTTC CASSSLDGYNEQFF
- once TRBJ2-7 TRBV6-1 TGTGCCAGCAGTATGAGCTACGAGCAGTACTTC CASSMSYEQYF